The 30 T cell receptor beta chains below all came from one sample that was sequenced in a study of blood T cell repertoires in COVID-19 (TCRdb year 2020). The library came from the immunoSEQ multiplex PCR assay. TCRdb took over this immuneACCESS table, retaining in-frame rearrangements with V and J assigned. Such tables are incomplete; in checked studies, under half of the missing clones stem from an unresolved V gene, and the remainder is unexplained. Across this sample there are about 310,000 clones, with 89% seen only once. Roughly a tenth of the sample comes from the top ten. The material sequenced was PBMCs or T cells enriched from blood (not recorded which). The receptors were sampled from a middle-aged woman who had recovered from COVID-19.

This clone occurred once. The chain has TRBV4-3 and TRBJ2-4; tentative D call: TRBD1 (5 bases). Germline V gives CDR1 LGHNA, CDR2 YSLEER. Deletions cut 0 bases from V and 0 bases from J, with 12 bases between. CDR3 length: 17 residues. In DNA form, the CDR3 reads TGCGCCAGCAGCCAAGATCCCAGGGCCTTAGCCAAAAACATTCAGTACTTC. Protein sequence: CASSQDPRALAKNIQYF.

CDR3 region: CASSQVAGRSGGNTIYF. DNA for the CDR3: TGTGCCAGCAGCCAAGTTGCGGGTCGTTCTGGTGGAAACACCATATATTTT. This chain uses TRBV3-1 (or the pseudogene TRBV3-2) with TRBJ1-3; unclear D gene. Germline V gene sequence: CDR1 LGHDT, CDR2 YNNKEL (reference sequence). The CDR3 covers 17 residues. The V gene lost 1 base and the J gene lost 3 bases, with 16 bases spanning the gap.

The rearrangement links TRBV6-2 or TRBV6-3 to TRBJ2-1; TRBD2 matches 8 bases. Germline V CDR1 and CDR2: MNHEY, SVGEGT. CDR3 length equals 15 residues. V gave up 5 bases and J gave up 7 bases; unmatched junction bases: 10. Here the CDR3 reads CASSHPGLVSNEQFF. In DNA, the CDR3 is TGTGCCAGCAGTCACCCGGGACTAGTATCTAATGAGCAGTTCTTC.

This clone was counted once. The rearrangement joins TRBV3-1 (or the pseudogene TRBV3-2) to TRBJ1-2; D remains unclear. Trimming cost V 1 base and J 2 bases, with 8 bases left between them. Looked up from germline, CDR1 is LGHDT and CDR2 is YNNKEL (reference sequence). This CDR3 is built from 14 residues. The CDR3 sequence: CASSQGEGNYGYTF. For the CDR3, the DNA is TGTGCCAGCAGCCAAGGGGAGGGAAACTATGGCTACACCTTC.

This clone was found once. This rearrangement joins TRBV7-9 to TRBJ1-6; no clear D. The CDR3 extends over 13 amino acids. V was trimmed by 2 bases and J by 8 bases, leaving 7 bases between them. The germline V gene has CDR1 SEHNR and CDR2 FQNEAQ (reference sequence). Here the CDR3 reads CASSLNSDSPLHF. The CDR3 DNA reads TGTGCCAGCAGCTTAAACTCGGATTCACCCCTCCACTTT. Full variable domain (remainder filled in from reference TRBV7-9 and TRBJ1-6): DTGVSQNPRHKITKRGQNVTFRCDPISEHNRLYWYRQTLGQGPEFLTYFQNEAQLEKSRLLSDRFSAERPKGSFSTLEIQRTEQGDSAMYLCASSLNSDSPLHFGNGTRLTVT.

The CDR3 DNA is TGTGCCAGCAGCCAAGGGGGACTTTCCTACGAGCAGTACTTC. It is translated as CASSQGGLSYEQYF. This sequence joins TRBV4-2 and TRBJ2-7; D perhaps matches TRBD2 (6 bases). V was cut by 1 base and J by 1 base, with 8 bases left in between. The CDR3 is 14 residues long. Germline V gene sequence: CDR1 LGHNA, CDR2 YNFKEQ.

This clone was found a few times. The rearrangement links TRBV18 to TRBJ1-1; tentatively, D is TRBD1 (5 bases). Germline-derived CDR1 and CDR2 are KGHSH and LQKENI. The V end lost 5 bases, the J end lost 0 bases, and 13 bases lay between the germline ends. The CDR3 contains 15 residues. The CDR3 is CASSASSGLNTEAFF. CDR3 bases: TGTGCCAGCTCAGCGTCTTCAGGGCTGAACACTGAAGCTTTCTTT. The full variable domain, completed using reference TRBV18 and TRBJ1-1, is NAGVMQNPRHLVRRRGQEARLRCSPMKGHSHVYWYRQLPEEGLKFMVYLQKENIIDESGMPKERFSAEFPKEGPSILRIQQVVRGDSAAYFCASSASSGLNTEAFFGQGTRLTVV.

Comment on this clone: Other DNA sequences in this sample translate to the same CDR3. The rearrangement uses TRBV5-1 and TRBJ2-7, with D possibly TRBD2 on 6 matching bases. V was cut by 1 base and J by 3 bases, with 11 bases left in between. Per germline, CDR1 SGHRS and CDR2 YFSETQ. The CDR3 consists of 14 residues. The CDR3 nucleotides read TGCGCCAGCAGCTTGTCCTCCGGGAGCTACGAGCAGTACTTC. As protein: CASSLSSGSYEQYF.

The J gene is TRBJ1-3, the V gene TRBV14; D is unclear. Between the trimmed V and J ends, which lost 0 bases and 5 bases, there was a span of 5 bases. CDR1 is SGHDN, CDR2 FVKESK, per germline. The CDR3 has 13 amino acids. The chain's CDR3 is CASSQDRRNTIYF. The CDR3 coding sequence is TGTGCCAGCAGCCAAGACAGAAGAAACACCATATATTTT.

The gene calls are TRBV18 and TRBJ2-1, with D unresolved. The CDR3 is made up of 14 amino acids. Trimming took 4 bases from V and 5 from J, leaving 12 bases between them. The germline V gene encodes CDR1 KGHSH and CDR2 LQKENI. The DNA of the CDR3 is TGTGCCAGCTCACGAGGCCGGGTTGACAATGAGCAGTTCTTC. Residues: CASSRGRVDNEQFF.

The chain recombines TRBV24-1 with TRBJ1-2; perhaps TRBD1 as D (5 bases). Germline-derived CDR1 and CDR2 are KGHDR and SFDVKD. This CDR3 is 16 amino acids long. V gave up 3 bases and J gave up 5 bases, with 18 bases separating them. CDR3 sequence: CATSDPSRGDPYGYTF. CDR3 in DNA: TGTGCCACCAGTGATCCATCCCGGGGGGACCCATATGGCTACACCTTC.

CDR3 nucleotides: TGTGCCAGCAGCTCCTTAGCGGACCTCTACGAGCAGTACTTC. Translated, it gives CASSSLADLYEQYF. The chain employs TRBV7-9 and TRBJ2-7, with D possibly TRBD2 on 6 matching bases. The ends were cut back, 4 bases at V and 3 bases at J, with 13 bases in the middle. This CDR3 has 14 residues. CDR1 is SEHNR and CDR2 is FQNEAQ in the germline V gene (reference sequence).

The rearrangement uses TRBV30 and TRBJ1-1; D uncertain. CDR1 GTSNPN and CDR2 SVGIG come from the germline V gene (reference sequence). The CDR3 spans 14 residues. The V gene lost 2 bases and the J gene lost 0 bases, with 10 bases spanning the gap. CDR3 nucleotide sequence: TGTGCCTGGAGTTTGATTCAGGTGAACACTGAAGCTTTCTTT. It translates to CAWSLIQVNTEAFF.

The V gene is TRBV25-1, the J gene TRBJ2-5; TRBD2 aligns across 8 bases. This CDR3 comprises 13 residues. The germline V gene encodes CDR1 MGHDK and CDR2 SYGVNS. V dropped 4 bases and J dropped 2; count of bases not matched to a gene: 0. The CDR3 is CASSVAGQETQYF. Written as DNA, the CDR3 is TGTGCCAGCAGTGTAGCGGGACAAGAGACCCAGTACTTC.

The rearrangement links TRBV7-2 to TRBJ1-2, with D unresolved. Trimming cost V 5 bases and J 5 bases, with 12 bases left between them. The CDR3 is 13 residues long. Germline values: CDR1 SGHTA, CDR2 FQGNSA. The CDR3 DNA sequence: TGTGCCAGCAGCCCACCGGGGTGGTATGGCTACACCTTC. Its protein product is CASSPPGWYGYTF.

In its sample, this clone was seen once. As DNA, the CDR3 is TGTGCCAGCAGCTTAAGGGGCCAGGGGGCTGGCTACACCTTC. Encoded protein: CASSLRGQGAGYTF. The chain joins TRBV7-2 to TRBJ1-2; TRBD1 matches at 8 bases. Trimming cost V 2 bases and J 7 bases; bases outside gene matches: 6. The germline V gene encodes CDR1 SGHTA and CDR2 FQGNSA. CDR3 length: 14 amino acids.

V and J are TRBV7-6 and TRBJ1-3, with D possibly matching TRBD1 (6 bases). Trimming took off 1 base at V and 4 bases at J, with 11 bases between the two ends. The V gene's germline CDR1 is SGHVS and CDR2 FNYEAQ. The CDR3 is made up of 15 amino acids. CDR3: CASSLGRGLGNTIYF. The CDR3 DNA reads TGTGCCAGCAGCTTAGGCAGGGGCTTGGGAAACACCATATATTTT.

The chain recombines TRBV18 with TRBJ2-5; 7 nucleotides agree with TRBD1. CDR3 length: 14 residues. CDR1 and CDR2 (germline): KGHSH, LQKENI. J lost 5 bases, V lost 4 bases, and 7 bases had no gene match. CDR3 sequence reads: CASSLNRGGETQYF. The CDR3 DNA reads TGTGCCAGCTCACTTAACAGGGGCGGCGAGACCCAGTACTTC.

V is TRBV9 and J is TRBJ1-1; D is unclear. The V gene lost 3 bases and the J gene lost 0 bases, with 9 bases spanning the gap. The germline V gene has CDR1 SGDLS and CDR2 YYNGEE. The CDR3 has 14 residues. The CDR3 DNA reads TGTGCCAGCAGCGCGAGAGTGATGAACACTGAAGCTTTCTTT. Its protein product is CASSARVMNTEAFF.

This rearrangement joins TRBV19 to TRBJ2-7; D might be TRBD2 (6 bases). This CDR3 has 16 amino acids. The germline V gene has CDR1 LNHDA and CDR2 SQIVND (reference sequence). Trimming stripped 5 bases from V and 6 bases from J, with 23 bases between. DNA of the CDR3: TGTGCCAGTAGTCCCGGAGGGGCGGGCCAGAGGGGCGAGCAGTACTTC. This encodes CASSPGGAGQRGEQYF.

The chain recombines TRBV4-2 with TRBJ1-3; D might be TRBD1 (5 bases). CDR1 LGHNA and CDR2 YNFKEQ come from the germline V gene. V was pared by 1 base and J by 0 bases, with 19 bases between. The CDR3 is made up of 19 amino acids. CDR3 nucleotides: TGTGCCAGCAGCCAAGCAGCAGTGGGGCAGGCGAACTCTGGAAACACCATATATTTT. This gives the protein CASSQAAVGQANSGNTIYF.

The chain uses TRBV19 and TRBJ2-6; tentatively, D is TRBD1 (6 bases). Trimming left V 5 bases short and J 2 bases short, with 22 bases between. The germline gives CDR1 LNHDA, CDR2 SQIVND (reference sequence). The CDR3 totals 19 residues. CDR3 sequence: CASSAVQGWDTTGANVLTF. CDR3 bases: TGTGCCAGTAGTGCCGTACAGGGCTGGGATACAACTGGGGCCAACGTCCTGACTTTC.

The sample holds one count of this clone. The CDR3 sequence: CASSFSSRGTGELFF. The CDR3 nucleotides read TGTGCCAGCAGCTTTTCCTCGCGGGGCACCGGGGAGCTGTTTTTT. This chain links TRBV28 with TRBJ2-2, with D perhaps TRBD2 (6 bases). Germline loops: CDR1 MDHEN, CDR2 SYDVKM. V lost 6 bases to trimming and J lost 4 bases, with 15 bases between them. This CDR3 spans 15 amino acids.

Only a few counts were recorded for this clone. This chain joins TRBV24-1 and TRBJ1-2; D is uncertain. CDR3 size: 11 residues. Between the trimmed V and J ends, which lost 4 bases and 4 bases, there was a span of 3 bases. Germline values: CDR1 KGHDR, CDR2 SFDVKD. The CDR3 spells CATSDGYGYTF. The CDR3 nucleotides are TGTGCCACCAGTGACGGCTATGGCTACACCTTC.

V usage is TRBV18 and J usage is TRBJ2-7, with TRBD2 identical over 7 bases. The V and J ends lost 4 bases and 2 bases, in that order; junction bases with no gene match: 5. This CDR3 region has 14 residues. Germline CDR1 is KGHSH and CDR2 is LQKENI. DNA of the CDR3: TGTGCCAGCTCACTCTCGGGACTACCCTACGAGCAGTACTTC. Amino acid sequence: CASSLSGLPYEQYF.

The genes are TRBV28 and TRBJ2-1; D remains unclear. CDR3 length: 16 residues. Germline CDR1 and CDR2: MDHEN and SYDVKM. Trimming stripped 5 bases from V and 1 base from J, with 15 bases between. CDR3 nucleotides: TGTGCCAGCAGTCTGCGACCAAAGAGGTCCTACAATGAGCAGTTCTTC. Its translation is CASSLRPKRSYNEQFF.

The genes are TRBV19 and TRBJ2-3, with 12 bases matching TRBD2. CDR1 and CDR2 from the germline V gene are LNHDA and SQIVND (reference sequence). The CDR3 spans 14 residues. V lost 11 bases to trimming and J lost 6 bases; unmatched junction nucleotides: 9. CDR3 sequence reads: CACKLAGGGDTQYF. CDR3 in DNA: TGTGCCTGCAAACTAGCGGGGGGCGGGGATACGCAGTATTTT. Looking up the rest from reference TRBV19 and TRBJ2-3 gives the full variable domain: DGGITQSPKYLFRKEGQNVTLSCEQNLNHDAMYWYRQDPGQGLRLIYYSQIVNDFQKGDIAEGYSVSREKKESFPLTVTSAQKNPTAFYLCACKLAGGGDTQYFGPGTRLTVL.

The count of this clone is one. The chain links TRBV27 to TRBJ2-3; 10 bases agree with TRBD2. The CDR3 totals 16 residues. The trim removed 5 bases at V and 5 bases at J, leaving 10 bases unmatched. CDR1 is MNHEY and CDR2 is SMNVEV in the germline V gene (reference sequence). This CDR3 is CASSPSGGASGDTQYF. DNA of the CDR3: TGTGCCAGCAGTCCGAGCGGGGGGGCCTCAGGAGATACGCAGTATTTT.

CDR3 coding DNA: TGTGCCTGGAGTGTAGAGGGGGGGGGCAATGAGCAGTTCTTC. Encoded protein: CAWSVEGGGNEQFF. This chain uses TRBV30 with TRBJ2-1, with TRBD2 as a possible D gene (7 bases). Per germline, CDR1 GTSNPN and CDR2 SVGIG (reference sequence). The CDR3 contains 14 residues. V was cut by 0 bases and J by 6 bases, with 12 bases left in between.

The chain is built from TRBV3-1 (or the pseudogene TRBV3-2) and TRBJ1-1, with a tentative D call TRBD1 (6 bases). CDR1 is LGHDT and CDR2 is YNNKEL in the germline V gene (reference sequence). CDR3 length: 15 amino acids. The germline V and J ends were trimmed by 0 bases and 1 base, with 9 bases remaining between them. Here the CDR3 reads CASSQDARGNTEAFF. Here the CDR3 DNA reads TGTGCCAGCAGCCAAGACGCCAGGGGGAACACTGAAGCTTTCTTT.